The clone carrying this T cell receptor beta chain appeared a few times. No antigen is known for it. J gave up 2 bases and V 5 bases, and 7 bases lay outside the gene matches. This CDR3 contains 15 residues. Germline CDR1 reads GTSNPN; CDR2 reads SVGIG (reference sequence). Alongside a J-beta primer mix, a sample-barcoded 5' primer served in a second PCR lasting about 6 to 11 cycles. In TCRdb, the 5' RACE reads were re-called with MiXCR into one record per CDR3 protein. The table has about 640,000 distinct CDR3 sequences, about 30% seen once. Each of the donors had 9 to 10 milliliters of peripheral blood drawn into EDTA-treated Vacutainer tubes. The data are from a study of blood T cells in healthy people across ages. Overall study results and limits: Aged donors had fewer naive CD4+ cells and lower diversity than long-lived donors.

The chain is built from TRBV30 and TRBJ2-5; 11 bases are a match to TRBD2. The sequenced sample consisted of blood. The clonotype was recovered from a woman older than 75 in good health. The CDR3 sequence: CAWGASGGLQETQYF. The CDR3 nucleotides are TGTGCCTGGGGGGCTAGCGGGGGGTTACAAGAGACCCAGTACTTC. Combining the CDR3 with reference TRBV30 and TRBJ2-5 gives the whole variable domain SQTIHQWPATLVQPVGSPLSLECTVEGTSNPNLYWYRQAAGRGLQLLFYSVGIGQISSEVPQNLSASRPQDRQFILSSKKLLLSDSGFYLCAWGASGGLQETQYFGPGTRLLVL.